This is a list of T cell receptor beta chains from one sample in a study of Graves' ophthalmopathy and Graves' hyperthyroidism. TCRdb recomputed calls from the multiplex PCR reads with MiXCR, one row per CDR3 protein. The repertoire consists of almost 750,000 distinct CDR3 sequences, with 35% to 50% occurring once and the leading ten covering 40% to 55%. The sequenced sample was peripheral blood. All receptors come from an adult man with Graves' ophthalmopathy. CDR3s include the opening cysteine and the closing phenylalanine or tryptophan. The D gene is left open where the match is weak. Not all rows give a size; the values are once, few, many and, for expanded clones, a class.

TRBD2 TRBJ2-2 TRBV7-2 few CASSQVLAENTGELFF TGTGCCAGCAGCCAAGTTCTAGCGGAGAACACCGGGGAGCTGTTTTTT
- TRBJ2-5 TRBV9 - CASSSMGVPETQYF TGTGCCAGCAGTTCCATGGGGGTCCCGGAGACCCAGTACTTC
- TRBJ1-3 TRBV9 few CASSVGGTSGNTIYF TGTGCCAGCAGCGTGGGGGGTACCTCTGGAAACACCATATATTTT
TRBD1 TRBJ1-5 TRBV24-1 - CATSGRGQGAEHF TGTGCCACCAGTGGACGGGGACAGGGGGCCGAGCATTTT
TRBD2 TRBJ2-3 TRBV2 - CASSSPSGRRTDTQYF TGTGCCAGCAGTTCCCCTAGCGGGAGGCGAACAGATACGCAGTATTTT
- TRBJ1-5 TRBV20-1 - CSARVGQSNQPQHF TGCAGTGCTAGGGTGGGACAAAGCAATCAGCCCCAGCATTTT
TRBD1 TRBJ2-7 TRBV20-1 many CSASWQGAAEQYF TGCAGTGCTAGTTGGCAGGGGGCGGCCGAGCAGTACTTC
- TRBJ1-4 TRBV7-9 - CASSQPGDSAPEKLFF TGTGCCAGCAGCCAACCGGGTGACAGCGCACCTGAAAAACTGTTTTTT
- TRBJ2-2 TRBV5-4 - CASSSPGRDTGELFF TGTGCCAGCAGCAGCCCAGGACGAGACACCGGGGAGCTGTTTTTT
- TRBJ1-2 TRBV7-9 few CASTADYWGYTF TGTGCCAGCACCGCGGACTACTGGGGCTACACCTTC
TRBD1 TRBJ2-6 TRBV5-6 few CGGGLAGANVLTF TGTGGAGGGGGCTTAGCTGGGGCCAACGTCCTGACTTTC
TRBD1 TRBJ1-1 TRBV25-1 - CASSSRGADTEAFF TGTGCCAGCAGTAGCAGGGGGGCTGACACTGAAGCTTTCTTT
TRBD1 TRBJ2-5 TRBV25-1 - CASSLARDRDNQETQYF TGTGCCAGCAGTCTAGCCCGGGACAGAGACAACCAAGAGACCCAGTACTTC
TRBD1 TRBJ2-3 TRBV6-1 - CASRDSRHYF TGTGCCAGCCGGGACAGCCGTCACTATTTT
- TRBJ1-5 TRBV10-3 - CAISYSKGTQHF TGTGCCATCAGTTACTCTAAGGGGACCCAGCATTTT
- TRBJ2-2 TRBV25-1 few CASSLSASYTGELFF TGTGCCAGCAGTTTATCAGCGAGTTACACCGGGGAGCTGTTTTTT
- TRBJ1-5 TRBV15 - CDASRDRVPNSNQPQHF TGTGACGCCAGCAGAGATAGGGTCCCCAATAGCAATCAGCCCCAGCATTTT